This is a list of T cell receptor beta chains from one sample in a study of blood T cell repertoires in COVID-19. Measured with immunoSEQ multiplex PCR; TCRdb has only the in-frame clones, and not every one. Of about 200,000 clones in the sample, around 90% were seen once. The sample taken for sequencing was peripheral blood. These receptor sequences come from a man aged 55 to 70 with active or convalescent COVID-19. Each CDR3 is given without its conserved first and last residue. The order of the fields is V gene, J gene, CDR3 protein.

v_call: TRBV27
j_call: TRBJ1-5
cdr3_aa: ASSTTRGGNQPQH

v_call: TRBV10-1
j_call: TRBJ2-3
cdr3_aa: ASSGASGGKEGTDTQY

v_call: TRBV4-1
j_call: TRBJ1-1
cdr3_aa: ASSRTGNMNTEAF

v_call: TRBV6-5
j_call: TRBJ2-7
cdr3_aa: ASSLGLESYEQY

v_call: TRBV5-1
j_call: TRBJ2-7
cdr3_aa: ASSLVGGFYEQY

v_call: TRBV13
j_call: TRBJ1-6
cdr3_aa: ASSLTGEKNSPLH

v_call: TRBV5-1
j_call: TRBJ1-2
cdr3_aa: ASSPTGNYGYT

v_call: TRBV18
j_call: TRBJ2-7
cdr3_aa: ASSPPSQGYGEQY

v_call: TRBV11-2
j_call: TRBJ2-3
cdr3_aa: ASSLEGVGTDTQY

v_call: TRBV7-8
j_call: TRBJ1-3
cdr3_aa: ASSLGQGGNTIY

v_call: TRBV7-2
j_call: TRBJ2-6
cdr3_aa: ASSLKGSGANVLT

v_call: TRBV5-1
j_call: TRBJ2-5
cdr3_aa: ASSLSGGGAFETQY

v_call: TRBV5-4
j_call: TRBJ2-2
cdr3_aa: ASSLSAGGPVGAGELF

v_call: TRBV7-8
j_call: TRBJ1-6
cdr3_aa: ASSLSRTGGSPLH

v_call: TRBV12-3/TRBV12-4
j_call: TRBJ1-1
cdr3_aa: GGQGQTEAF

v_call: TRBV7-2
j_call: TRBJ1-5
cdr3_aa: ASSFAQGLGQPQH

v_call: TRBV28
j_call: TRBJ2-7
cdr3_aa: ASSLEGSYEQY

v_call: TRBV12-3/TRBV12-4
j_call: TRBJ1-1
cdr3_aa: ASIWTRNTEAF

v_call: TRBV18
j_call: TRBJ2-1
cdr3_aa: ASSPVRGNEQF

v_call: TRBV5-1
j_call: TRBJ2-7
cdr3_aa: ASSLGQGYNEQY

v_call: TRBV5-4
j_call: TRBJ1-1
cdr3_aa: ASSLPGQGGNTEAF

v_call: TRBV2
j_call: TRBJ2-5
cdr3_aa: ASSLQTGVGETQY

v_call: TRBV19
j_call: TRBJ2-1
cdr3_aa: ASSVIAGGINEQF

v_call: TRBV2
j_call: TRBJ1-5
cdr3_aa: ASSYGQGANQPQH

v_call: TRBV7-6
j_call: TRBJ1-4
cdr3_aa: ASSPIVDYNEKLF